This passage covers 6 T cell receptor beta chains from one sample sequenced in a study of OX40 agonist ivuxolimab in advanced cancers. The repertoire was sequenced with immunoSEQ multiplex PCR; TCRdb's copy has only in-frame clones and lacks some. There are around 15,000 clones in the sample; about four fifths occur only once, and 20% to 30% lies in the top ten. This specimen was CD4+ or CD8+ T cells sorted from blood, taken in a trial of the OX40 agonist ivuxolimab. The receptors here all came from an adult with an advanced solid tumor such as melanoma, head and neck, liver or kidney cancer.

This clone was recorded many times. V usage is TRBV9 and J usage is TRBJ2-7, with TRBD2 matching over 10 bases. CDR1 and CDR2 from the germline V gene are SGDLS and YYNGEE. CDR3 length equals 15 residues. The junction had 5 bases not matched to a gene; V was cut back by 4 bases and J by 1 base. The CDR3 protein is CASSTGTSASYEQYF. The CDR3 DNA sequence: TGTGCCAGCAGCACGGGGACTAGCGCTTCCTACGAGCAGTACTTC.

CDR3 sequence: CAWSTGEIGQPQHF. As DNA, the CDR3 is TGTGCCTGGAGTACAGGGGAAATAGGTCAGCCCCAGCATTTT. V and J are TRBV30 and TRBJ1-5; 7 bases are a match to TRBD1. This CDR3 is 14 amino acids long. The ends lost 2 bases at V and 6 bases at J; junction bases unmatched: 7. Germline V gene data show CDR1 as GTSNPN and CDR2 as SVGIG (reference sequence).

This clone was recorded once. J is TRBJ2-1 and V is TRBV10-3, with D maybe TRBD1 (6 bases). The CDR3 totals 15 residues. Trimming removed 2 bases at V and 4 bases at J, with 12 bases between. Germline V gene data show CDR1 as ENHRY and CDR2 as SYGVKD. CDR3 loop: CAISEKDRGYNEQFF. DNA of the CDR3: TGTGCCATCAGTGAGAAGGACAGAGGATACAATGAGCAGTTCTTC.

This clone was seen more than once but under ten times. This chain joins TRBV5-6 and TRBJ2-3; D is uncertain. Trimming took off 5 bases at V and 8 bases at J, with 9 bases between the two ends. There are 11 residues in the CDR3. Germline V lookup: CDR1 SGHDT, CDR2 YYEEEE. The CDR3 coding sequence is TGTGCCAGCAGTTCACTCGGTACGCAGTATTTT. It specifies CASSSLGTQYF. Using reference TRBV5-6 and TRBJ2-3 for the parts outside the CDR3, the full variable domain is DAGVTQSPTHLIKTRGQQVTLRCSPKSGHDTVSWYQQALGQGPQFIFQYYEEEERQRGNFPDRFSGHQFPNYSSELNVNALLLGDSALYLCASSSLGTQYFGPGTRLTVL.

For the CDR3, the DNA is TGTGCCAGCAGCTTCAAGAGGAACACTGAAGCTTTCTTT. Encoded protein: CASSFKRNTEAFF. The V call is TRBV7-6, the J call TRBJ1-1; D not resolved. Germline values: CDR1 SGHVS, CDR2 FNYEAQ. V dropped 3 bases and J dropped 1 base, with 6 bases sitting between them. This CDR3 has 13 amino acids.

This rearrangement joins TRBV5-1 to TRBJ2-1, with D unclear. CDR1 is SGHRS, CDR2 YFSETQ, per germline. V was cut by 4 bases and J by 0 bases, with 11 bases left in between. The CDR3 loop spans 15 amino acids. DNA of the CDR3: TGCGCCAGCAGCAGCGACCCTAGCTCCTACAATGAGCAGTTCTTC. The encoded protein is CASSSDPSSYNEQFF.